The clone carrying this T cell receptor beta chain has only one observation. The data are from a study of blood T cell repertoires in COVID-19. For the study at large: COVID-19 samples collected from the United States, Italy and Spain covered acute and convalescent phases. T cells, B-cell-depleted T cells, or PBMCs provided the cDNA or gDNA that served as material.

The V and J ends lost 2 bases and 7 bases, in that order; junction bases with no gene match: 11. Looked up from germline, CDR1 is KGHSY and CDR2 is FQNENV. The CDR3 is 16 residues long. In the authors' methods: Nucleated cell number was recorded as an estimate derived from reference gene primer amplification. Profiling relied on immunoSEQ multiplex PCR, and the TCRdb table lists in-frame clones only, not all of them. That table supplies the V and J calls and clone size; D and trimming were determined from the DNA. The sample lists around 29,000 clones, 80% to 90% occurring once. J is TRBJ1-2 and V is TRBV16; 9 bases align to TRBD1. Specimen: peripheral blood. This TCR was recovered from a man aged 55 to 70 with acute or convalescent COVID-19. Written as DNA, the CDR3 is TGTGCCAGCAGCCAAGTCCCGGGACAGGGAACGGCTGGCTACACCTTC. Residues: CASSQVPGQGTAGYTF.